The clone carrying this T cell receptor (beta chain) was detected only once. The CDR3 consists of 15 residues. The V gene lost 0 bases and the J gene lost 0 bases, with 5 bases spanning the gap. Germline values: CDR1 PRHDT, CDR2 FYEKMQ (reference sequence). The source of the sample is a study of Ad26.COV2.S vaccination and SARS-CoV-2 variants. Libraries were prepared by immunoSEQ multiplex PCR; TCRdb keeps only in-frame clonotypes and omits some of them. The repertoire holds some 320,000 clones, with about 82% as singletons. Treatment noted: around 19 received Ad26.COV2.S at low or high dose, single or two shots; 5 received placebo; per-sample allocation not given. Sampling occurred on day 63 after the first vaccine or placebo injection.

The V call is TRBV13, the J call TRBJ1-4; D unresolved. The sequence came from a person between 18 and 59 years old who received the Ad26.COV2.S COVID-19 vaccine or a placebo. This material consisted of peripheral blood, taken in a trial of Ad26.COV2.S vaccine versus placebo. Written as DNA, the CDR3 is TGTGCCAGCAGCTTAGGGTACGCAACTAATGAAAAACTGTTTTTT. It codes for CASSLGYATNEKLFF.